This T cell receptor (beta chain) appears in the sequencing data of a study of PD-1 blockade in classical Hodgkin lymphoma. Study-wide points: Some patients started nivolumab under 1 year after ASCT, and they were excluded. The study found complete responders had baseline diversity similar to newly diagnosed patients.

Libraries were prepared by immunoSEQ multiplex PCR; TCRdb keeps only in-frame clonotypes and omits some of them. The sample includes 90,000 to 120,000 clones, roughly 87% of them seen just once. This clone is labeled medium-sized. Its antigen is unidentified. Every patient was affected by relapse after autologous stem cell transplantation, while exposure to brentuximab vedotin was not uniform. Classifying best responses yielded complete response, partial response or progressive disease. Trimming removed 2 bases at V and 1 base at J, with 11 bases between. CDR3 length: 15 residues. Per germline, CDR1 MNHNS and CDR2 SASEGT.

This sequence was found in a human donor with classical Hodgkin lymphoma. Sequencing was performed on peripheral blood mononuclear cells (PBMCs), taken before the second cycle of nivolumab. The rearrangement links TRBV6-1 to TRBJ1-2; D is uncertain. CDR3 residues: CASSEWVQVNYGYTF. The CDR3 bases are TGTGCCAGCAGTGAATGGGTGCAAGTTAACTATGGCTACACCTTC.